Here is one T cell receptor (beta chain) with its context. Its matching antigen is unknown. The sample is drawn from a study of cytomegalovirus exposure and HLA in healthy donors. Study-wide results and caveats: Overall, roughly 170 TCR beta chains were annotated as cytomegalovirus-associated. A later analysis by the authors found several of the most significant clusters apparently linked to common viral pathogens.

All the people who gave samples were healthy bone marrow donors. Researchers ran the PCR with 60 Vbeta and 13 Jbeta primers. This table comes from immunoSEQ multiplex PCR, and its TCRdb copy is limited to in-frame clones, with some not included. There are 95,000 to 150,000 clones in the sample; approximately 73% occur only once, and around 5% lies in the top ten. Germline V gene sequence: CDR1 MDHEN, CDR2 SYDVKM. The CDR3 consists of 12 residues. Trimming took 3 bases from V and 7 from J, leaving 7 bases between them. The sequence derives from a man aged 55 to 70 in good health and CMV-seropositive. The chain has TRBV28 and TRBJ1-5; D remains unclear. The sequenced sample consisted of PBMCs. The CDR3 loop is CASSFERQPQHF. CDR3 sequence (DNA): TGTGCCAGCAGTTTTGAGAGACAGCCCCAGCATTTT.